This T cell receptor beta chain appears in the sequencing data of a study of blood T cell repertoires in COVID-19. Study-level information: Whether acute or convalescent, the COVID-19 samples came from the United States, Italy and Spain. Sample material is recorded as cDNA or gDNA derived from T cells, B-cell-depleted T cells, or PBMCs.

The assay was immunoSEQ multiplex PCR, and TCRdb's table has in-frame clones only and misses some. The data show 180,000 or so clones, roughly three quarters seen once. Membership in each cohort depended on participant-reported clinical history. V was shortened by 4 bases and J by 3 bases, with 12 bases between the two germline ends. Germline V gene sequence: CDR1 MNHNY, CDR2 SVGAGI (reference sequence). This CDR3 spans 15 amino acids. This chain uses TRBV6-6 with TRBJ1-4; D is perhaps TRBD1 (6 bases). The source is a man between 60 and 75 years old who had been exposed to COVID-19. The sample was PBMCs or T cells enriched from blood (not recorded which). In DNA form, the CDR3 reads TGTGCCAGCAGTTCTCAGGGGCCCCCTAATGAAAAACTGTTTTTT. Translating it yields CASSSQGPPNEKLFF.